The sequence of this T cell receptor beta chain was determined in a study of shared clonotypes between healthy human individuals. Findings of the study overall: Unshared clonotypes carried lower generation probabilities than those common to all four donors. Around 5.4% of naive CD4 clonotypes were common to a few donors.

CDR1 SGHAT and CDR2 FQNNGV come from the germline V gene. V lost 5 bases, J lost 3 bases, and 10 bases lay in between. This CDR3 has 13 residues. Only in-frame clones appear in the TCRdb table, and some are missing; sequencing was by immunoSEQ multiplex PCR. The sample records some 790,000 clones, around 77% being singletons. On this clone: The antigen remains unidentified.

This chain uses TRBV11-2 with TRBJ1-2; D possibly corresponds to TRBD1 (5 bases). Source material: memory CD4+ T cells sorted from blood. As for subset: CD45RA-negative fraction. This TCR was recovered from a woman in her thirties in good health. The CDR3 reads CASSPDIYYGYTF. The DNA for the CDR3 is TGTGCCAGCAGCCCGGACATTTACTATGGCTACACCTTC. Variable domain in full (rest from reference TRBV11-2 and TRBJ1-2): EAGVAQSPRYKIIEKRQSVAFWCNPISGHATLYWYQQILGQGPKLLIQFQNNGVVDDSQLPKDRFSAERLKGVDSTLKIQPAKLEDSAVYLCASSPDIYYGYTFGSGTRLTVV.